A single sample gave rise to the 14 T cell receptor beta chains below, sequenced in a study of T cell changes during pregnancy in multiple sclerosis. Produced via immunoSEQ multiplex PCR; TCRdb's table is partial and in-frame only. The sample contains about 57,000 clones, around nine tenths of which appear only once. The source material was peripheral blood, sampled after pregnancy. Every receptor here comes from a female donor with multiple sclerosis, enrolled in a pregnancy study.

The chain carries TRBV5-1 and TRBJ1-5; D is unresolved. The germline V and J ends were trimmed by 1 base and 0 bases, with 8 bases remaining between them. Germline V gene sequence: CDR1 SGHRS, CDR2 YFSETQ. The CDR3 consists of 15 residues. CDR3 amino acids: CASSLWGDSNQPQHF. The CDR3 nucleotides are TGCGCCAGCAGCTTGTGGGGAGATAGCAATCAGCCCCAGCATTTT.

This chain uses TRBV7-6 with TRBJ2-5, with 8 positions matching TRBD1. The V and J ends lost 2 bases and 3 bases, in that order; junction bases with no gene match: 5. This CDR3 is built from 15 residues. CDR1 is SGHVS and CDR2 is FNYEAQ in the germline V gene. DNA of the CDR3: TGTGCCAGCAGCTTACACAGGGGGATAGAAGAGACCCAGTACTTC. Amino acids: CASSLHRGIEETQYF.

The rearrangement joins TRBV5-4 to TRBJ1-3; D gene uncertain. Trimming cost V 0 bases and J 0 bases, with 7 bases left between them. Germline CDR1 reads SGHNT; CDR2 reads YYREEE (reference sequence). The CDR3 length is 15 residues. The CDR3 is CASSLDSGSGNTIYF. The CDR3, as DNA: TGTGCCAGCAGCTTGGACAGTGGCTCTGGAAACACCATATATTTT.

The gene calls are TRBV5-8 and TRBJ1-4; 10 bases line up with TRBD1. Germline values: CDR1 SGHTS, CDR2 YDEGEE. After removal of 5 bases from V and 8 bases from J, the junction contained 9 bases not matched to a gene. The CDR3 totals 15 residues. DNA for the CDR3: TGTGCCAGCAGTTCATCAGGGACAGGGGTAGAAAAACTGTTTTTT. Translating gives CASSSSGTGVEKLFF.

V and J are TRBV7-2 and TRBJ2-7, with D unclear. The germline V and J ends were trimmed by 5 bases and 1 base, with 12 bases remaining between them. Germline CDR1 is SGHTA and CDR2 is FQGNSA. The CDR3 contains 14 residues. DNA of the CDR3: TGTGCCAGCAGCGCGTGGGCATCGTCCTACGAGCAGTACTTC. Translation gives CASSAWASSYEQYF.

The chain carries TRBV5-1 and TRBJ1-2; no clear D gene. Trimming took 7 bases from V and 8 from J, leaving 24 bases between them. The CDR3 loop spans 15 amino acids. The germline V gene encodes CDR1 SGHRS and CDR2 YFSETQ. The CDR3: CASSQGSSGYRGYTF. DNA of the CDR3: TGCGCCAGCTCCCAAGGGTCAAGCGGTTATAGGGGCTACACCTTC.

V gene TRBV5-4 combines with J gene TRBJ1-1; 10 bases align to TRBD1. Trimming cost V 6 bases and J 5 bases; bases outside gene matches: 10. The CDR3 sequence is 15 residues long. Germline CDR1 is SGHNT and CDR2 is YYREEE (reference sequence). CDR3 protein: CASIRQGAVITEAFF. CDR3 coding DNA: TGTGCCAGCATCAGACAGGGGGCAGTAATAACTGAAGCTTTCTTT.

The chain is built from TRBV9 and TRBJ1-2; 8 bases fit TRBD1. The length of the CDR3 is 15 residues. The ends lost 0 bases at V and 8 bases at J; junction bases unmatched: 9. Germline V gives CDR1 SGDLS, CDR2 YYNGEE. This CDR3 is CASSVDGGTGVGYTF. The CDR3 DNA reads TGTGCCAGCAGCGTAGATGGGGGGACAGGTGTCGGCTACACCTTC.

The chain joins TRBV11-2 to TRBJ2-7; D remains ambiguous. Germline assignment: CDR1 SGHAT and CDR2 FQNNGV. This CDR3 is built from 15 residues. Trimming took 2 bases from V and 2 from J, leaving 13 bases between them. The CDR3: CASSLIPRSAYEQYF. CDR3 sequence (DNA): TGTGCCAGCAGCTTAATTCCCCGAAGCGCCTACGAGCAGTACTTC.

The rearrangement links TRBV9 to TRBJ1-1, with no clear D. V was trimmed by 3 bases and J by 2 bases, leaving 8 bases between them. Germline V gene sequence: CDR1 SGDLS, CDR2 YYNGEE. The CDR3 has 13 amino acids. Written as DNA, the CDR3 is TGTGCCAGCAGCGCCCTTCCCAACACTGAAGCTTTCTTT. The encoded protein is CASSALPNTEAFF.

J is TRBJ1-2 and V is TRBV9; 7 bases are a match to TRBD1. This CDR3 has 15 amino acids. The germline CDR1 and CDR2 sequences are SGDLS and YYNGEE. With 3 bases clipped from V and 5 bases from J, the junction kept 10 bases outside the gene matches. CDR3 protein: CASSETGTAFYGYTF. Here the CDR3 DNA reads TGTGCCAGCAGCGAAACCGGGACAGCCTTTTATGGCTACACCTTC.

CDR3 in DNA: TGTGCCAGCAGTGAAATGGGGGTAGGGGGCCAGCCCCAGCATTTT. Encoded protein: CASSEMGVGGQPQHF. This chain links TRBV6-1 with TRBJ1-5; TRBD1 aligns across 7 bases. Germline V gene lookup returns CDR1 MNHNS and CDR2 SASEGT. V shed 2 bases and J 7 bases; nucleotides not matched to a gene: 8. CDR3 size: 15 residues.

The V call is TRBV4-2, the J call TRBJ1-5, with 7 bases matching TRBD1. Per the germline V gene, CDR1 is LGHNA and CDR2 is YNFKEQ. Trimming cost V 8 bases and J 0 bases; bases outside gene matches: 4. The CDR3 extends over 14 amino acids. This CDR3 reads CASAQGNSNQPQHF. The CDR3 DNA follows: TGTGCCAGCGCACAGGGGAATAGCAATCAGCCCCAGCATTTT.

About this clone itself: Other DNA sequences in the same sample also yield this CDR3. The V call is TRBV5-1, the J call TRBJ1-6; no reliable D call. Deletions cut 0 bases from V and 5 bases from J, with 6 bases between. This CDR3 is 14 amino acids long. Germline V gene data show CDR1 as SGHRS and CDR2 as YFSETQ. CDR3 region: CASSLGQNNSPLHF. The CDR3 nucleotides read TGCGCCAGCAGCTTGGGGCAGAATAATTCACCCCTCCACTTT. The full variable domain, completed using reference TRBV5-1 and TRBJ1-6, is KAGVTQTPRYLIKTRGQQVTLSCSPISGHRSVSWYQQTPGQGLQFLFEYFSETQRNKGNFPGRFSGRQFSNSRSEMNVSTLELGDSALYLCASSLGQNNSPLHFGNGTRLTVT.